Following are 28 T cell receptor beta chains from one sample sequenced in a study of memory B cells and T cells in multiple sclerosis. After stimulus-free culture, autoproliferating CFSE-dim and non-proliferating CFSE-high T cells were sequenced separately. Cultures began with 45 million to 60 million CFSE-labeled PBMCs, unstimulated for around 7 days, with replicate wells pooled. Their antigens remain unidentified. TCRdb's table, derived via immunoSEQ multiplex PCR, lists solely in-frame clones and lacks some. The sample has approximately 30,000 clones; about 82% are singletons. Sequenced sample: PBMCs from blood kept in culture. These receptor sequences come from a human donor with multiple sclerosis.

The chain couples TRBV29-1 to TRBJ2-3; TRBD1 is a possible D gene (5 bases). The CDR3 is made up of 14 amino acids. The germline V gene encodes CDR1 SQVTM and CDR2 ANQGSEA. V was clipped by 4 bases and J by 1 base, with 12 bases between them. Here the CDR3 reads CSVGQGLGTDTQYF. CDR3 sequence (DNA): TGCAGCGTTGGGCAGGGTTTGGGCACAGATACGCAGTATTTT.

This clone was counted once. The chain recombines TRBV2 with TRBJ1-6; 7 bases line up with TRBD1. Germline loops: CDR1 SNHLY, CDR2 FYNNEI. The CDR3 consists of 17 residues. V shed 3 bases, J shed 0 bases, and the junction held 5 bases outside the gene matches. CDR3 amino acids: CASSEGPGGSYNSPLHF. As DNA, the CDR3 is TGTGCCAGCAGTGAGGGGCCAGGGGGCTCCTATAATTCACCCCTCCACTTT.

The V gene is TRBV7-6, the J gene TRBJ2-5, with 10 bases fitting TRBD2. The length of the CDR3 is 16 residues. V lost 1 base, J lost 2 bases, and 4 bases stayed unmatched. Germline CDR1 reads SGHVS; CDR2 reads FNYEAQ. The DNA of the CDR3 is TGTGCCAGCAGCTTAGTCTTAGCGGGGGGACAAGAGACCCAGTACTTC. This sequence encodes CASSLVLAGGQETQYF. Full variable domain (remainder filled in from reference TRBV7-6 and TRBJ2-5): GAGVSQSPRYKVTKRGQDVALRCDPISGHVSLYWYRQALGQGPEFLTYFNYEAQQDKSGLPNDRFSAERPEGSISTLTIQRTEQRDSAMYRCASSLVLAGGQETQYFGPGTRLLVL.

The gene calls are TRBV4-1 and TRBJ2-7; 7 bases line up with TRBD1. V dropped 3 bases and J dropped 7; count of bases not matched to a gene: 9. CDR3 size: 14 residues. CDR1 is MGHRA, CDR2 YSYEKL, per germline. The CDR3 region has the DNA TGCGCCAGCAGCCAGGAAGACAGGGCTGGGGAGCAGTACTTC. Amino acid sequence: CASSQEDRAGEQYF.

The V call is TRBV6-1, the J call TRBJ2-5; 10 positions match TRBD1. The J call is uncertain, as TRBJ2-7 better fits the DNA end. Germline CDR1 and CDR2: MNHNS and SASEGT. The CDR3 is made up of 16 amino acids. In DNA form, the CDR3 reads TGTGCCAGCAGTGAGACCGGGGGACAGGGGTTCCACGAGCAGTACTTC. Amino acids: CASSETGGQGFHEQYF.

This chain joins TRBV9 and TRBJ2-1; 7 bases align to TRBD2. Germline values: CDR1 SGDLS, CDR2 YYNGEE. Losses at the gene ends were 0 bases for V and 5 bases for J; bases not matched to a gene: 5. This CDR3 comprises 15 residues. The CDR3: CASSVGGGGNNEQFF. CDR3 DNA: TGTGCCAGCAGCGTAGGAGGCGGGGGAAACAATGAGCAGTTCTTC.

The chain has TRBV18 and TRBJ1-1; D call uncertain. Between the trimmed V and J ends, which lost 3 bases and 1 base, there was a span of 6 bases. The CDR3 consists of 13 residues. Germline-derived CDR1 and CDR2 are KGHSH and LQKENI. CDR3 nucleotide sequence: TGTGCCAGCTCACCCCGGACGAACACTGAAGCTTTCTTT. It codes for CASSPRTNTEAFF.

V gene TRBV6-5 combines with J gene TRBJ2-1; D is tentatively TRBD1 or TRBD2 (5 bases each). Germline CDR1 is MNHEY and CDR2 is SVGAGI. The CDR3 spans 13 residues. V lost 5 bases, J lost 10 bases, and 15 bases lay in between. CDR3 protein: CASSPGRGKEQFF. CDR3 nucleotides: TGTGCCAGCAGTCCGGGACGGGGCAAGGAGCAGTTCTTC.

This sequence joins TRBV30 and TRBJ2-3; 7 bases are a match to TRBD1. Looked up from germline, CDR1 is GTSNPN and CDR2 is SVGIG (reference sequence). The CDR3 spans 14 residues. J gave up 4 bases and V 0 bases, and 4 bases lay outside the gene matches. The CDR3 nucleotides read TGTGCCTGGAGTGTAGGGGGCAACGCAGATACGCAGTATTTT. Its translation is CAWSVGGNADTQYF.

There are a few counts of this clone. This chain's CDR3 is CASSFDGSSYNEQFF. The DNA for the CDR3 is TGCGCCAGCAGCTTCGACGGGAGCTCCTACAATGAGCAGTTCTTC. The V call is TRBV5-1, the J call TRBJ2-1; D may be TRBD2 (6 bases). V lost 2 bases to trimming and J lost 0 bases, with 9 bases between them. The CDR3 has 15 residues. Germline CDR1 and CDR2: SGHRS and YFSETQ.

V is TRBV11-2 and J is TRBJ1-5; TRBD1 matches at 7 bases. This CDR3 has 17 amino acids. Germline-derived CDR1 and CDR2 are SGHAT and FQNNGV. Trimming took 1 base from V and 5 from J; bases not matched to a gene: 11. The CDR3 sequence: CASSLGTSGTAYQPQHF. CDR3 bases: TGTGCCAGCAGCTTAGGCACCTCCGGGACAGCATATCAGCCCCAGCATTTT.

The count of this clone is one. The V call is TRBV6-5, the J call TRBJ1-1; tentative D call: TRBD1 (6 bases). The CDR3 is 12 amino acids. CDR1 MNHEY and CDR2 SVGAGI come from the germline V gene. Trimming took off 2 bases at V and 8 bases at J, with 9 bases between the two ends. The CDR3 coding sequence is TGTGCCAGCAGTTACCCTGGACAGGAAGCTTTCTTT. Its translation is CASSYPGQEAFF.

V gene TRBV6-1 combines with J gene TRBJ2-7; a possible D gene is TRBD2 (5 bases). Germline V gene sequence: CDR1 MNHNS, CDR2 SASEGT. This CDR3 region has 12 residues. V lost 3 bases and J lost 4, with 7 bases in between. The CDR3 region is CASSDWEYEQYF. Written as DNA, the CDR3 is TGTGCCAGCAGTGATTGGGAGTACGAGCAGTACTTC.

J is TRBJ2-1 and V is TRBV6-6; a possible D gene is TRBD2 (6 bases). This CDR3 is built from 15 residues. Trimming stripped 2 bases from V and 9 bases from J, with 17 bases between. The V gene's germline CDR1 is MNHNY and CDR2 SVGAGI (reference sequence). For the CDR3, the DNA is TGTGCCAGCAGTTACGCGGGGACCCCCCTCATTGAGCAGTTCTTC. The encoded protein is CASSYAGTPLIEQFF.

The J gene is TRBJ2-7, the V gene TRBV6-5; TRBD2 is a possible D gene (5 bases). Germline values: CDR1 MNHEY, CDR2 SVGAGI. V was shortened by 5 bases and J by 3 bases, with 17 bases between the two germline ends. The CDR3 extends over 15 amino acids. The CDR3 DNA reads TGTGCCAGCAGTAACCACAAAGGACTTCACTACGAGCAGTACTTC. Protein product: CASSNHKGLHYEQYF.

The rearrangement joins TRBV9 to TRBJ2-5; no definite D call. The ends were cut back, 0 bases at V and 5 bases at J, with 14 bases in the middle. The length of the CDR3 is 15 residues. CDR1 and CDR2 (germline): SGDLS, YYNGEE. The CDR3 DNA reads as TGTGCCAGCAGCGTAGCTGGTGGGTTGACGGAGACCCAGTACTTC. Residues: CASSVAGGLTETQYF. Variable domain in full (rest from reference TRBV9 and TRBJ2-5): DSGVTQTPKHLITATGQRVTLRCSPRSGDLSVYWYQQSLDQGLQFLIQYYNGEERAKGNILERFSAQQFPDLHSELNLSSLELGDSALYFCASSVAGGLTETQYFGPGTRLLVL.

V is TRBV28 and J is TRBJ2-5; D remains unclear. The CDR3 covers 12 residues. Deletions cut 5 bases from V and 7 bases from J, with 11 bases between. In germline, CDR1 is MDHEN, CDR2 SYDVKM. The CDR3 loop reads CASSRIVGTQYF. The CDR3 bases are TGTGCCAGCAGTCGTATCGTCGGGACCCAGTACTTC.

The CDR3: CSVGSGSGYEQYF. The DNA of the CDR3 is TGCAGCGTTGGTAGCGGGAGTGGGTACGAGCAGTACTTC. The chain carries TRBV29-1 and TRBJ2-7; 9 bases match TRBD2. This CDR3 is built from 13 residues. Per the germline V gene, CDR1 is SQVTM and CDR2 is ANQGSEA. The V segment lost 4 bases and the J segment 4 bases; nucleotides outside the gene matches: 5.

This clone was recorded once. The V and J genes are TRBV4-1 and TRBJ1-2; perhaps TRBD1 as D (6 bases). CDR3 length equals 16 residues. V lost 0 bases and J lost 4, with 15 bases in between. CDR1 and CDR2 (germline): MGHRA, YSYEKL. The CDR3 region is CASSQDLIRGGYGYTF. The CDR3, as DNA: TGCGCCAGCAGCCAAGATTTAATCAGGGGAGGCTATGGCTACACCTTC.

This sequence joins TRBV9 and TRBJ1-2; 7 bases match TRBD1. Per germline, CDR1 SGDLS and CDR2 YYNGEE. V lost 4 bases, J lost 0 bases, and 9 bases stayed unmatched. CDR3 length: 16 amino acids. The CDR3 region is CASSQGVARANYGYTF. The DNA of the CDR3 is TGTGCCAGCAGCCAGGGGGTTGCGAGAGCTAACTATGGCTACACCTTC.

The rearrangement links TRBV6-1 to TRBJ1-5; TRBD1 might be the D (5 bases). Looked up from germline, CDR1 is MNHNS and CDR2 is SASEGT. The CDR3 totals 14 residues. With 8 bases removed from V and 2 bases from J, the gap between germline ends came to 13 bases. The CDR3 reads CASSGSRGNQPQHF. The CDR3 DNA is TGTGCCAGCTCAGGGTCCAGGGGCAATCAGCCCCAGCATTTT.

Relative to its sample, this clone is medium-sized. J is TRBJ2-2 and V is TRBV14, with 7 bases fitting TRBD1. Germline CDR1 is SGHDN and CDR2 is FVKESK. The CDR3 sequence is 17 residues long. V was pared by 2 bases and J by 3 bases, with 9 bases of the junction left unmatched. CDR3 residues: CASSQRTGSPYTGELFF. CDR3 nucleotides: TGTGCCAGCAGCCAAAGGACAGGTTCCCCATACACCGGGGAGCTGTTTTTT.

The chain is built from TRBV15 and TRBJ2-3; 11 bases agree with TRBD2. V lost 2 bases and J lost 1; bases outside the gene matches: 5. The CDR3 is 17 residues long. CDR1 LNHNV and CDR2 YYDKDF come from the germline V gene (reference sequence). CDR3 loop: CATSRRGGLAGTDTQYF. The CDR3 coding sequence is TGTGCCACCAGCAGACGAGGGGGACTAGCGGGCACAGATACGCAGTATTTT.

CDR3 amino acids: CATSQGAWETQYF. The CDR3 DNA follows: TGTGCCACCTCACAGGGGGCATGGGAGACCCAGTACTTC. J is TRBJ2-5 and V is TRBV27; 9 bases line up with TRBD1. J was trimmed by 5 bases and V by 10 bases; bases with no gene match: 8. Germline V gene lookup returns CDR1 MNHEY and CDR2 SMNVEV (reference sequence). The CDR3 consists of 13 residues.

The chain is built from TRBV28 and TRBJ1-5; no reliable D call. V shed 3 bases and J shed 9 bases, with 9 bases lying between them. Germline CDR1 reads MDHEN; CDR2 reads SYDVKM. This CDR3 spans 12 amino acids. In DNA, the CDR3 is TGTGCCAGCAGTTTCTCGGGTCGGCCCCAGCATTTT. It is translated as CASSFSGRPQHF.

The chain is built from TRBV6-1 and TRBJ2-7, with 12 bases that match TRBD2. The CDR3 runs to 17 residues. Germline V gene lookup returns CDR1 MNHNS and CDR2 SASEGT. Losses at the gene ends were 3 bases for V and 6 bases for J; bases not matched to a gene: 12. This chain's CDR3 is CASSDFGASGRAVEQYF. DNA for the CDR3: TGTGCCAGCAGTGATTTTGGGGCTAGCGGGAGGGCCGTCGAGCAGTACTTC.

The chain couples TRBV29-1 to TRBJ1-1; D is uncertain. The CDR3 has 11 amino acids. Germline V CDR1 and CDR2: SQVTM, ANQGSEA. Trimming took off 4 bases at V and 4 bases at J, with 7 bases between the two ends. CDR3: CSVVEGTEAFF. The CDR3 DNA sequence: TGCAGCGTTGTTGAGGGCACTGAAGCTTTCTTT.

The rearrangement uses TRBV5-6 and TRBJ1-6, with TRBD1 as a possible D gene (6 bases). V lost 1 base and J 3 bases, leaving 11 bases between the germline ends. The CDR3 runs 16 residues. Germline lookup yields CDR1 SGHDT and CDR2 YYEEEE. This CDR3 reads CASSLRTALYNSPLHF. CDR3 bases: TGTGCCAGCAGCTTGAGGACAGCCCTCTATAATTCACCCCTCCACTTT.